This TCR beta chain is from a study of blood T cells in healthy people across ages (dated by TCRdb to the mid-2010s). With respect to the entire study: In model experiments, roughly one uniquely barcoded TCR beta cDNA molecule per two T cells was captured by template switching. Two additional independent replicas of 1 million unique cDNA reads from the same blood draw were analyzed for two donors (one aged 18 to 30 and one aged 80 or older). To avoid experimental bias, donors of different ages were spread randomly across the sequencing lanes. The donors were divided into four age groups: young (average about 16 years), middle-aged (approximately 39), aged (under 70) and long-lived (roughly 88). The study measured age-related changes in TCR beta repertoire diversity using deep sequencing normalized with unique cDNA molecular identifiers.

Receptor amplification or capture employed 5' RACE. Sequenced using an Illumina HiSeq 2500. The second PCR ran for roughly 7 to 12 cycles and used a J-beta primer mix along with a sample-barcoded 5' primer. Each TCR beta cDNA molecule received a unique molecular identifier from a template-switch 5' adaptor carrying 12 random nucleotides. Each sample yielded at least 2.5 million CDR3-containing paired-end reads. First-strand cDNA synthesis was performed from all RNA using the Mint cDNA synthesis kit, with priming by a TRBC-specific oligonucleotide. Following uracil-DNA glycosylase treatment, a first 18-cycle PCR with universal primers M1SS and BC2_uni_R was performed on all cDNA. Concerning the study's data processing: For normalization, 1 million high-quality reads, each with a distinct molecular identifier, were randomly selected from each sample. Instead of being binned into consensus sequences, reads with shared molecular identifiers were discarded. MiTCR, with a Q25 quality threshold and the strictest error-elimination algorithm, was used for CDR3 identification, clonotype clustering and error correction. Lower-bound total TCR beta diversity was estimated with a nonparametric unseen species model using Euler transformation. Starting from the raw public reads, TCRdb applied fastp trimming at Q25, assembled clones with MiXCR and retained in-frame beta chains. Merged by CDR3 protein, the rows form single entries marked with the most common genes and DNA. The V and J calls reflect TCRdb's pipeline rather than the authors' work. Recorded for this sample are approximately 790,000 distinct CDR3 sequences; around 62% of them occurred a single time. 25% to 35% of the sample lies in the top ten.

In regard to this clonotype: Its antigen has not been determined. No base-level quality is on record; no much larger clone is a single base apart.

The donors were roughly 38 Caucasian individuals from Russia, aged roughly 6 to 100 years, who were systemically healthy. Roughly 11 milliliters of peripheral blood were drawn from each donor into EDTA-treated Vacutainer tubes. Ficoll-Paque density-gradient centrifugation was used to isolate PBMCs, with at least 6.5 million per sample. Total RNA, at least 6 micrograms per sample, was extracted from PBMCs with Trizol reagent. For every donor, flow cytometry on a PBMC aliquot measured the percentage of naive CD45RAhigh/CD27high T cells. Results and caveats for the whole study, not just this receptor: Observed TCR beta diversity correlated strongly with the percentage of naive T cells measured by flow cytometry. The CMV infection status of donors was not known, potentially confounding age-related changes in expanded clonotypes. Compared with the aged group, more naive CD4+ T cells, fewer expanded clones and increased TCR diversity were shown by the long-lived group, suggesting age selection. Estimates of total diversity from one million sequenced T cells were regarded as lower bounds and underestimates. Observed TCR beta diversity per million T cells fell roughly linearly with age, and a significant reduction was already apparent by age about 36. Since profiling was done on bulk unsorted PBMCs, naive and antigen-experienced compartments could not be conclusively compared.

The specimen was blood. This receptor was obtained from a man aged 30-40 years in good health.

The bases read TGCAGTGCTAGAGATGAGAGCAGCGCCAATCAGCCCCAGCATTTT. This gives the protein CSARDESSANQPQHF. The chain joins TRBV20-1 to TRBJ1-5, with the D gene not clear enough to name. From cysteine to phenylalanine, the CDR3 is 15 amino acids long. The CDR3 DNA has 45 bases and is translated from base 1. V drops 0 bases and J drops 3 bases, leaving 12 bases in between. For CDR1 and CDR2, the germline V gene (reference sequence) lists DFQATT and SNEGSKA.